Sequencing of this T cell receptor beta chain was carried out in a study of T-cell memory formation after mild COVID-19. On the study more broadly: Largely donor-specific sequence clusters came from a couple of donors.

Findings and caveats of the study: For second-wave clones that peaked at day 37, SARS-CoV-2 specificity went unverified. The study found contracting CD4+ clones mainly in CM and EM and contracting CD8+ clones in EMRA.

There are 15 residues in the CDR3. The germline V gene has CDR1 SNHLY and CDR2 FYNNEI. V shed 6 bases and J shed 6 bases, with 17 bases lying between them. This clonotype was observed a handful of times. Its antigen is undetermined. From the 5' RACE reads, TCRdb called clonotypes with MiXCR, one entry per CDR3 protein. Found here are under 300,000 distinct CDR3 sequences, more than 8% of them singletons; the top ten hold roughly a fifth. This clonotype was sampled from a man aged 18 to 29 who had mild COVID-19 (a few samples of this study predate the infection). Cell type and time point are not known. Material: PBMCs or a T cell subset sorted from them (not recorded which). The rearrangement uses TRBV2 and TRBJ2-2, with D possibly called TRBD1 or TRBD2 (5 bases each). CDR3 DNA: TGTGCCAGCAGCTTGCTCGGGGCCCTGCCCGGGGAGCTGTTTTTT. Its translation is CASSLLGALPGELFF.